This T cell receptor beta chain comes out of a study of blood T cell repertoires in COVID-19. The length of the CDR3 is 16 residues. Germline V gene sequence: CDR1 SGHVS, CDR2 FQNEAQ. Trimming left V 0 bases short and J 4 bases short, with 15 bases between. The data were produced by immunoSEQ multiplex PCR, yet TCRdb's version contains in-frame clones alone and is incomplete. The table has roughly 200,000 clones, about 86% seen once. The chain carries TRBV7-8 and TRBJ1-2; D may be TRBD1 (6 bases). The sequence was collected from a man aged 35-49 years with active or convalescent COVID-19. The source material was peripheral blood. This chain's CDR3 is CASSLASKTGRYGYTF. CDR3 sequence (DNA): TGTGCCAGCAGCTTAGCGTCTAAGACAGGCCGCTATGGCTACACCTTC.